The 14 T cell receptor beta chains below all came from one sample that was sequenced in a study of T cell repertoires in cytomegalovirus infection. TCRdb passed the reads through MiXCR, listing each CDR3 protein once. Of 150,000 to 200,000 distinct CDR3 sequences in the sample, 28% are singletons; the top ten hold roughly 29%. Material: PBMCs. The receptors were sampled from a human donor in good health (CMV status not recorded). Some clones in this sample may be carry-over from other donors' samples.

This rearrangement joins TRBV6-2 or TRBV6-3 to TRBJ2-1; no reliable D call. The germline CDR1 and CDR2 sequences are MNHEY and SVGEGT. V was clipped by 0 bases and J by 6 bases, with 6 bases between them. This CDR3 is 13 amino acids long. Here the CDR3 reads CASSYSFGNEQFF. In DNA form, the CDR3 reads TGTGCCAGCAGTTACTCGTTTGGCAATGAGCAGTTCTTC.

The chain carries TRBV10-3 and TRBJ1-1, with a possible D match to TRBD1 (5 bases). V shed 3 bases and J shed 6 bases, with 11 bases lying between them. Germline V gene lookup returns CDR1 ENHRY and CDR2 SYGVKD. CDR3 size: 13 residues. In DNA, the CDR3 is TGTGCCATCAGTGATAGGGGAGTTGCTGAAGCTTTCTTT. Amino acids: CAISDRGVAEAFF.

This clonotype was observed a single time. The rearrangement uses TRBV10-3 and TRBJ1-1; 7 nucleotides agree with TRBD1. Germline V CDR1 and CDR2: ENHRY, SYGVKD. The CDR3 has 14 residues. Losses at the gene ends were 5 bases for V and 1 base for J; bases not matched to a gene: 4. The CDR3 region has the DNA TGTGCCATCAGTCGGGACAGAGCGAACACTGAAGCTTTCTTT. Translation gives CAISRDRANTEAFF.

The chain combines TRBV18 with TRBJ2-7, with no clear D. The CDR3 covers 12 residues. V was pared by 6 bases and J by 6 bases, with 12 bases between. Germline CDR1 KGHSH, CDR2 LQKENI. CDR3 DNA: TGTGCCAGCTCCCCTGAAGCGCGCGAGCAGTACTTC. Encoded protein: CASSPEAREQYF.

The chain carries TRBV6-1 and TRBJ1-1; no firm D call. The CDR3 sequence is 13 residues long. V lost 11 bases, J lost 5 bases, and 18 bases lay in between. Germline V CDR1 and CDR2: MNHNS, SASEGT. CDR3 sequence: CASRTPVWTEAFF. CDR3 coding DNA: TGTGCCTCCAGAACTCCTGTCTGGACTGAAGCTTTCTTT.

This clonotype was recorded a few times. V usage is TRBV12-3 or TRBV12-4 and J usage is TRBJ1-4, with no clear D. The V end lost 0 bases, the J end lost 6 bases, and 11 bases lay between the germline ends. The CDR3 consists of 15 residues. CDR3 nucleotides: TGTGCCAGCAGTTTAGCAGAACATAACTATGAAAAACTGTTTTTT. Translated, it gives CASSLAEHNYEKLFF.

The chain carries TRBV12-3 or TRBV12-4 and TRBJ1-5; D not certain. The CDR3 is 13 amino acids. V gave up 4 bases and J gave up 7 bases, with 11 bases separating them. The CDR3 spells CASSSDRHQPQHF. CDR3 DNA: TGTGCCAGCAGTTCAGATAGGCACCAGCCCCAGCATTTT.

The chain carries TRBV19 and TRBJ2-5; TRBD1 agrees at 8 bases. V dropped 5 bases and J dropped 0; count of bases not matched to a gene: 8. Germline CDR1 reads LNHDA; CDR2 reads SQIVND (reference sequence). This CDR3 region has 16 residues. Here the CDR3 reads CASSSRRDRNQETQYF. CDR3 DNA sequence: TGTGCCAGTAGTTCTCGCCGGGACAGGAACCAAGAGACCCAGTACTTC.

There are many counts of this clonotype. V usage is TRBV7-2 and J usage is TRBJ1-1, with D perhaps matching TRBD1 (6 bases). In germline, CDR1 is SGHTA, CDR2 FQGNSA. Trimming left V 5 bases short and J 4 bases short, with 14 bases between. This CDR3 contains 14 residues. This CDR3 reads CASSLTGSGTEAFF. CDR3 nucleotide sequence: TGTGCCAGCAGCCTTACAGGGTCGGGCACTGAAGCTTTCTTT. The whole variable domain, remainder taken from reference TRBV7-2 and TRBJ1-1, is GAGVSQSPSNKVTEKGKDVELRCDPISGHTALYWYRQSLGQGLEFLIYFQGNSAPDKSGLPSDRFSAERTGGSVSTLTIQRTQQEDSAVYLCASSLTGSGTEAFFGQGTRLTVV.

The CDR3 spells CASSNGQGATGANVLTF. The CDR3 DNA sequence: TGTGCCAGCAGCAACGGACAGGGGGCGACTGGGGCCAACGTCCTGACTTTC. The J gene is TRBJ2-6, the V gene TRBV5-6; 11 bases are shared with TRBD1. The CDR3 runs 17 residues. Germline V lookup: CDR1 SGHDT, CDR2 YYEEEE. V was pared by 4 bases and J by 2 bases, with 5 bases of the junction left unmatched.

The rearrangement joins TRBV4-1 to TRBJ2-7; D is possibly TRBD1 or TRBD2 (5 bases each). The CDR3 runs 16 residues. Trimming removed 4 bases from V and 2 bases from J, with 18 bases in between. The V gene's germline CDR1 is MGHRA and CDR2 YSYEKL. The CDR3 sequence: CASSPFRDALTYEQYF. CDR3 sequence (DNA): TGCGCCAGCAGCCCTTTCCGGGACGCCCTGACCTACGAGCAGTACTTC.

This clonotype has a handful of counts. V usage is TRBV29-1 and J usage is TRBJ2-2; 15 positions match TRBD2. Germline CDR1 reads SQVTM; CDR2 reads ANQGSEA. J lost 3 bases, V lost 6 bases, and 8 bases had no gene match. There are 17 residues in the CDR3. The CDR3 region has the DNA TGCAGCGTGACGTCTGGACTAGCGGGGGGGTACACCGGGGAGCTGTTTTTT. Translated: CSVTSGLAGGYTGELFF.

The chain combines TRBV7-3 with TRBJ2-7; D is ambiguous. V shed 2 bases and J shed 0 bases, with 11 bases lying between them. The CDR3 is 15 residues long. In germline, CDR1 is SGHTA, CDR2 FQGTGA. The CDR3 DNA follows: TGTGCCAGCAGCTTATCGCCCGCGAGCTCCTACGAGCAGTACTTC. Translating it yields CASSLSPASSYEQYF.

The sample holds many counts of this clonotype. The V call is TRBV7-9, the J call TRBJ2-4; a weak D match, TRBD2 (6 bases). The CDR3 has 17 amino acids. Between the trimmed V and J ends, which lost 7 bases and 1 base, there was a span of 20 bases. The V gene's germline CDR1 is SEHNR and CDR2 FQNEAQ (reference sequence). CDR3 sequence (DNA): TGTGCCAGCATTCCCCCCTCGGGGGTGCTCGCCAAAAACATTCAGTACTTC. Protein: CASIPPSGVLAKNIQYF.